The clone carrying this TCR beta chain occurred once. Its antigen remains unidentified. These data originate in a study of cytomegalovirus exposure and HLA in healthy donors. Study-wide findings and caveats: Previously analyzed data showed that most TCR beta V segments were productive at a frequency of about 90% or about 30%.

CDR3 length equals 14 residues. With V trimmed by 7 bases and J by 2 bases, 10 bases remained unmatched. CDR1 SQVTM and CDR2 ANQGSEA come from the germline V gene. Primers for the PCR totalled 60 Vbeta and 13 Jbeta. The protocol was immunoSEQ multiplex PCR, while the TCRdb copy is restricted to in-frame clones and leaves out a portion. The profile shows over 85,000 clones, less than 85% of them singletons. Material for sequencing was PBMCs. This sequence originates from a man in his forties in good health and CMV-seronegative. V is TRBV29-1 and J is TRBJ1-1, with 7 bases lining up with TRBD1. The CDR3, as DNA: TGCAGCGCTGCCCCGACAGGGTCAAACACTGAAGCTTTCTTT. Its protein product is CSAAPTGSNTEAFF.